Below, one T cell receptor beta chain is given with its context. Its antigen is currently not known. No per-base quality is available; no much larger clone lies one base away. The collaborating institutions used their own protocols to collect whole blood in K2EDTA tubes. Collaborator samples were shipped for TCRbeta analysis as frozen whole blood, isolated PBMCs, or DNA extracted from either sample type. The data originate from a study of blood T cell repertoires in COVID-19 (dated by TCRdb to between 2020 and 2021). In the study overall: Samples from collaborators originated in the United States, Italy and Spain and spanned both the acute and convalescent phases of COVID-19. The prospective study material was composed of cDNA or gDNA derived from T cells, B-cell-depleted T cells, or PBMCs. Subjects who had been exposed to COVID-19, were actively infected with it, or had recovered from it provided the deeply sampled blood TCRbeta repertoires that made up the dataset. The repertoires were made available in a free public database intended to serve as a resource for research on the immune response to SARS-CoV-2. The samples were drawn from the first 160 participants of the ongoing ImmuneRACE study and from about 1,200 subjects provided by 6 global collaborators. Sample metadata almost always included a de-identified subject ID, COVID-19 status, age in years and sex. Where available, HLA class I and class II types were obtained from metadata supplied by the sample provider rather than from assay-based typing. Study-wide conclusions, independent of this receptor: The amount of clinical and demographic metadata varied by source and participant and was provided uncurated.

TCRbeta CDR3 regions were amplified from genomic DNA by means of the immunoSEQ Assay, a bias-controlled multiplex PCR. As for the original processing: The number of nucleated cells in each sample was estimated from the amplification of reference gene primers within the assay. To quantify the absolute abundance of each unique TCRbeta CDR3 rearrangement, sequence reads were collapsed and filtered. For each sample, productive Simpson clonality was calculated by taking the square root of Simpson's diversity index across productive rearrangements. TCRdb provides this immuneACCESS table in a form limited to in-frame rearrangements. Some clones are lacking; in checked studies, under half of them reflect an unresolved V gene, and why the rest are absent is not known. Clone size and the V and J calls come from that table; the DNA yielded D and trimming. This sample lists over 45,000 clones; 81% were detected once. 28% of the sample belongs to the ten largest clones.

The CDR3 goes from the cysteine to the phenylalanine over 13 residues. Solely the CDR3 DNA is kept, with 39 bases framed from the first base. Via the germline V gene, CDR1 is SGHDT and CDR2 YYEEEE. Germline trimming amounts to 5 bases on V and 3 bases on J, with 2 as the count of junction bases outside the gene matches. The sequence was obtained from a woman of 80 years or more with active or convalescent COVID-19. The specimen sequenced was peripheral blood. The V and J genes are TRBV5-6 and TRBJ2-7, with TRBD2 identical over 10 junction bases. The CDR3 loop reads CASRLAGGYEQYF. The DNA sequence is TGTGCCAGCAGGTTAGCGGGGGGCTACGAGCAGTACTTC.